The 27 T cell receptor beta chains below come from one sample, sequenced in a study of cytotoxic CD8 clonotypes in ibrutinib-treated CLL. The repertoire was sequenced with immunoSEQ multiplex PCR; TCRdb's copy has only in-frame clones and lacks some. The data show about 50,000 clones, about three fifths seen once. Sequencing was performed on PBMCs, taken after 24 months of ibrutinib treatment. These receptors were obtained from a human donor with chronic lymphocytic leukemia.

The chain uses TRBV6-1 and TRBJ1-5; 7 bases line up with TRBD1. The CDR3 totals 16 residues. CDR1 and CDR2 (germline): MNHNS, SASEGT. V lost 0 bases, J lost 4 bases, and 6 bases stayed unmatched. The CDR3 protein is CASSEAGGLRNQPQHF. The CDR3 DNA reads TGTGCCAGCAGTGAAGCAGGGGGCCTAAGGAATCAGCCCCAGCATTTT.

This clone was seen a handful of times. The chain's CDR3 is CASWGLAGLYEQYF. In DNA form, the CDR3 reads TGTGCCAGCTGGGGACTAGCGGGGTTGTACGAGCAGTACTTC. This chain links TRBV2 with TRBJ2-7, with 13 bases identical to TRBD2. Germline trimming cut 8 bases from V and 4 bases from J; bases unmatched to any gene: 5. The length of the CDR3 is 14 residues. Germline-derived CDR1 and CDR2 are SNHLY and FYNNEI.

There are a few counts of this clone. V gene TRBV19 combines with J gene TRBJ2-3; D is unclear. In germline, CDR1 is LNHDA, CDR2 SQIVND (reference sequence). Trimming shortened V by 3 bases and J by 5 bases, and 9 bases separated the two germline ends. This CDR3 contains 13 residues. CDR3 amino acids: CASSILVKDTQYF. CDR3 in DNA: TGTGCCAGTAGTATCTTGGTTAAAGATACGCAGTATTTT.

The table lists this clone with a few counts. The chain has TRBV7-6 and TRBJ1-4; 7 bases line up with TRBD1. The CDR3 has 19 amino acids. V was clipped by 6 bases and J by 8 bases; unmatched bases: 24. Per the germline V gene, CDR1 is SGHVS and CDR2 is FNYEAQ. The CDR3 bases are TGTGCCAGCAGTCCCTTTGGCTGGACAGGTGCCTCCACCGAGGAAAAACTGTTTTTT. Its protein is CASSPFGWTGASTEEKLFF.

The genes are TRBV19 and TRBJ2-1; D may be TRBD1 (5 bases). CDR1 is LNHDA and CDR2 is SQIVND in the germline V gene (reference sequence). The CDR3 is 15 residues long. V dropped 3 bases and J dropped 6 bases, with 15 bases sitting between them. The CDR3 DNA is TGTGCCAGTAGTATTATGGGGCAGCCCCCCAATGAGCAGTTCTTC. Translated, it gives CASSIMGQPPNEQFF.

This clone is termed medium-sized. Written as DNA, the CDR3 is TGTGCCAGCAGTTACTCCTCGAATCAGCCCCAGCATTTT. Its translation: CASSYSSNQPQHF. This chain uses TRBV6-5 with TRBJ1-5; unclear D gene. Trimming took 0 bases from V and 4 from J, leaving 4 bases between them. This CDR3 contains 13 residues. The V gene's germline CDR1 is MNHEY and CDR2 SVGAGI.

The J gene is TRBJ2-5, the V gene TRBV11-2, with D uncertain. The V gene lost 1 base and the J gene lost 0 bases, with 6 bases spanning the gap. The CDR3 has 14 amino acids. Germline values: CDR1 SGHAT, CDR2 FQNNGV. The CDR3: CASSLGPYQETQYF. CDR3 in DNA: TGTGCCAGCAGCTTAGGCCCGTACCAAGAGACCCAGTACTTC.

In its sample, this clone was seen a few times. The chain employs TRBV5-7 and TRBJ2-7; no clear D. TRBV5-7 is an ORF, with its function uncertain. V lost 1 base to trimming and J lost 0 bases, with 17 bases between them. The CDR3 consists of 17 residues. As DNA, the CDR3 is TGTGCCAGCAGCTTGTCTATTCGTGTGACCCGCTCCTACGAGCAGTACTTC. It translates to CASSLSIRVTRSYEQYF.

The V and J genes are TRBV19 and TRBJ1-3, with unresolved D. V shed 8 bases and J shed 2 bases, with 10 bases lying between them. There are 13 residues in the CDR3. Per germline, CDR1 LNHDA and CDR2 SQIVND (reference sequence). CDR3 nucleotides: TGTGCCAGTTCGTGGTCGCCTGGAAACACCATATATTTT. Amino acids: CASSWSPGNTIYF. The variable domain in full, with the rest retrieved from reference TRBV19 and TRBJ1-3, is DGGITQSPKYLFRKEGQNVTLSCEQNLNHDAMYWYRQDPGQGLRLIYYSQIVNDFQKGDIAEGYSVSREKKESFPLTVTSAQKNPTAFYLCASSWSPGNTIYFGEGSWLTVV.

This chain links TRBV27 with TRBJ1-2, with D perhaps matching TRBD1 (5 bases). V was pared by 3 bases and J by 7 bases, with 12 bases between. The germline gives CDR1 MNHEY, CDR2 SMNVEV (reference sequence). The CDR3 sequence is 13 residues long. CDR3 protein: CASSFGTSSGYTF. The CDR3 nucleotides are TGTGCCAGCAGTTTCGGGACTTCTTCTGGCTACACCTTC.

This clone has more than one count but fewer than ten. The chain links TRBV10-3 to TRBJ1-1; 10 bases match TRBD1. Germline CDR1 reads ENHRY; CDR2 reads SYGVKD. This CDR3 spans 13 amino acids. Trimming removed 7 bases from V and 6 bases from J; junction bases left unmatched: 5. The CDR3 nucleotides read TGTGCCATCAACCCCGGACAGGGGGCTGAAGCTTTCTTT. The encoded protein is CAINPGQGAEAFF.

This chain's CDR3 is CAITTGQGNIYTQYF. The CDR3 nucleotides are TGTGCCATCACAACGGGACAGGGAAATATTTATACGCAGTATTTT. This chain links TRBV28 with TRBJ2-3, with TRBD1 matching over 9 bases. The CDR3 consists of 15 residues. Unmatched junction bases numbered 15, after V lost 10 bases and J lost 7 bases. In germline, CDR1 is MDHEN, CDR2 SYDVKM.

The table lists this clone with a few counts. The rearrangement links TRBV11-2 to TRBJ2-7; D not certain. CDR3 length: 14 residues. The germline V gene encodes CDR1 SGHAT and CDR2 FQNNGV. The germline V and J ends were trimmed by 4 bases and 7 bases, with 17 bases remaining between them. The CDR3 region is CASSSSGNRREQYF. The CDR3 bases are TGTGCCAGCAGCTCCTCCGGAAATCGGCGGGAGCAGTACTTC. The whole variable domain, filled in from reference TRBV11-2 and TRBJ2-7, reads EAGVAQSPRYKIIEKRQSVAFWCNPISGHATLYWYQQILGQGPKLLIQFQNNGVVDDSQLPKDRFSAERLKGVDSTLKIQPAKLEDSAVYLCASSSSGNRREQYFGPGTRLTVT.

The chain recombines TRBV7-8 with TRBJ2-7; D unresolved. Trimming took 5 bases from V and 6 from J, leaving 11 bases between them. Per the germline V gene, CDR1 is SGHVS and CDR2 is FQNEAQ. The CDR3 has 12 amino acids. The CDR3 DNA reads as TGTGCCAGCAGCCCCGGTCGGAGCGAGCAGTACTTC. Translation: CASSPGRSEQYF. The whole variable domain, remainder taken from reference TRBV7-8 and TRBJ2-7, is GAGVSQSPRYKVAKRGQDVALRCDPISGHVSLFWYQQALGQGPEFLTYFQNEAQLDKSGLPSDRFFAERPEGSVSTLKIQRTQQEDSAVYLCASSPGRSEQYFGPGTRLTVT.

The chain employs TRBV25-1 and TRBJ2-1, with 14 bases that match TRBD2. Germline V lookup: CDR1 MGHDK, CDR2 SYGVNS. The CDR3 contains 18 residues. V was clipped by 2 bases and J by 4 bases; unmatched bases: 7. The CDR3 is CASSEVGTSGGLYNEQFF. CDR3 nucleotide sequence: TGTGCCAGCAGTGAAGTGGGGACTAGCGGGGGACTATACAATGAGCAGTTCTTC.

The chain carries TRBV7-2 and TRBJ2-5, with 13 nucleotides matching TRBD2. The CDR3 consists of 13 residues. CDR1 is SGHTA and CDR2 is FQGNSA in the germline V gene. The junction had 4 bases not matched to a gene; V was cut back by 5 bases and J by 10 bases. The CDR3 sequence is CASSLGTSGVQYF. Written as DNA, the CDR3 is TGTGCCAGCAGCCTTGGGACTAGCGGGGTCCAGTACTTC.

This chain joins TRBV5-1 and TRBJ2-7, with 10 bases identical to TRBD1. Germline assignment: CDR1 SGHRS and CDR2 YFSETQ. The CDR3 is 16 residues long. The V gene end was trimmed by 1 base and the J gene end by 1 base; junction bases not matched to a gene: 5. The CDR3 spells CASSLTGTGVSYEQYF. In DNA, the CDR3 is TGCGCCAGCAGCTTGACCGGGACAGGGGTATCCTACGAGCAGTACTTC.

The chain uses TRBV29-1 and TRBJ1-5; weak D call: TRBD1 (5 bases). Trimming removed 7 bases from V and 7 bases from J, with 20 bases in between. Per the germline V gene, CDR1 is SQVTM and CDR2 is ANQGSEA. This CDR3 contains 14 residues. In nucleotides, the CDR3 is TGCAGCGCCCTATTTGGCGGGGCAGGACAGCCCCAGCATTTT. This gives the protein CSALFGGAGQPQHF.

The chain employs TRBV5-1 and TRBJ2-7; tentatively, D is TRBD1 (6 bases). The V and J ends lost 2 bases and 4 bases respectively, with 13 bases between them. The CDR3 extends over 14 amino acids. Germline V gives CDR1 SGHRS, CDR2 YFSETQ. In DNA form, the CDR3 reads TGCGCCAGCAGCTTTAGACAGGACGGGTACGAGCAGTACTTC. Translation gives CASSFRQDGYEQYF.

The chain links TRBV7-9 to TRBJ1-1; maybe TRBD1 (5 bases). Trimming shortened V by 5 bases and J by 1 base, and 14 bases separated the two germline ends. Looked up from germline, CDR1 is SEHNR and CDR2 is FQNEAQ (reference sequence). This CDR3 contains 15 residues. For the CDR3, the DNA is TGTGCCAGCAGCCCGCGGGACCTGTCGAACACTGAAGCTTTCTTT. This gives the protein CASSPRDLSNTEAFF.

This clone was seen a single time. This rearrangement joins TRBV4-1 to TRBJ1-3; a weak D match, TRBD1 (6 bases). Germline V gives CDR1 MGHRA, CDR2 YSYEKL. Trimming cost V 2 bases and J 11 bases, with 16 bases left between them. The CDR3 has 14 residues. Here the CDR3 DNA reads TGCGCCAGCAGCCAAACCACAGGGCCAAGGGCCATATATTTT. Translating gives CASSQTTGPRAIYF.

The chain has TRBV7-2 and TRBJ1-2; no definite D call. Germline lookup yields CDR1 SGHTA and CDR2 FQGNSA. Trimming cost V 5 bases and J 4 bases, with 17 bases left between them. There are 15 residues in the CDR3. The CDR3 spells CASSTSPTERYGYTF. CDR3 DNA: TGTGCCAGCAGCACATCCCCGACGGAACGCTATGGCTACACCTTC.

This clone has a count of ten or more. The chain is built from TRBV2 and TRBJ1-2, with 8 bases fitting TRBD1. CDR3 length equals 14 residues. V lost 6 bases to trimming and J lost 8 bases; unmatched junction nucleotides: 11. Germline-derived CDR1 and CDR2 are SNHLY and FYNNEI. CDR3 residues: CASSEQGVKAGYTF. The CDR3 coding sequence is TGTGCCAGCAGCGAACAGGGGGTAAAGGCCGGCTACACCTTC.

The chain couples TRBV11-3 to TRBJ2-3; perhaps TRBD2 as D (6 bases). The V end lost 11 bases, the J end lost 7 bases, and 16 bases lay between the germline ends. This CDR3 has 12 residues. Germline CDR1 reads SGHNT; CDR2 reads YENEEA. CDR3 sequence reads: CAHGGARYTQYF. CDR3 in DNA: TGTGCCCATGGAGGGGCAAGATATACGCAGTATTTT.

This rearrangement joins TRBV4-2 to TRBJ1-2, with D possibly TRBD1 on 6 matching bases. The CDR3 runs 16 residues. V was cut by 0 bases and J by 3 bases, with 14 bases left in between. Looked up from germline, CDR1 is LGHNA and CDR2 is YNFKEQ. CDR3 amino acids: CASSQDAGEVDYGYTF. In nucleotides, the CDR3 is TGTGCCAGCAGCCAAGACGCAGGGGAGGTGGACTATGGCTACACCTTC.

This chain joins TRBV9 and TRBJ2-7; TRBD1 or TRBD2 may be the D gene (5 bases each). Trimming stripped 5 bases from V and 9 bases from J, with 18 bases between. CDR1 and CDR2 from the germline V gene are SGDLS and YYNGEE. The CDR3 spans 13 residues. CDR3 in amino acids: CASSPGTQRWQYF. The CDR3 DNA reads as TGTGCCAGCAGTCCCGGGACCCAGAGGTGGCAGTACTTC.

This clone was detected only a few times. The CDR3 coding sequence is TGTGCCATCAAACCAGCCAAGTTCACTGAAGCTTTCTTT. Protein product: CAIKPAKFTEAFF. V and J are TRBV10-3 and TRBJ1-1; D uncertain. Trimming pared 7 bases from V and 4 bases from J, leaving 13 bases between. Looked up from germline, CDR1 is ENHRY and CDR2 is SYGVKD. This CDR3 contains 13 residues.